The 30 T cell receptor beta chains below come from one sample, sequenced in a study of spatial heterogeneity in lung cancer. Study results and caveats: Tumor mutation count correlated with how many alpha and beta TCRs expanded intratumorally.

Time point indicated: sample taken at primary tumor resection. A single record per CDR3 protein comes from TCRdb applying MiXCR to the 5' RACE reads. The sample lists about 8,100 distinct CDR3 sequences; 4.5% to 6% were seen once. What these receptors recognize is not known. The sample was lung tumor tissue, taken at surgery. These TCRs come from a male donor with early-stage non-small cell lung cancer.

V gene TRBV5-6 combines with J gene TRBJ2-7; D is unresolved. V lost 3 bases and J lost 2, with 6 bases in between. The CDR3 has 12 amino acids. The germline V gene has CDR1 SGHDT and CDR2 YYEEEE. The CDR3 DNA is TGTGCCAGCAGCTCGCGACCCTACGAGCAGTACTTC. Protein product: CASSSRPYEQYF.

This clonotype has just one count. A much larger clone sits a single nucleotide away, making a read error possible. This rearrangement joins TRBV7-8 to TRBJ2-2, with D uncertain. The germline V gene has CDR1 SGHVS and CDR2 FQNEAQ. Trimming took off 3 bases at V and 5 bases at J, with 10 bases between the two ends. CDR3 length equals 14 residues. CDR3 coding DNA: TGTGCCAGCAGCTTTGTTAGTAAGACCGGGGAGCTGTTTTTT. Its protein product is CASSFVSKTGELFF.

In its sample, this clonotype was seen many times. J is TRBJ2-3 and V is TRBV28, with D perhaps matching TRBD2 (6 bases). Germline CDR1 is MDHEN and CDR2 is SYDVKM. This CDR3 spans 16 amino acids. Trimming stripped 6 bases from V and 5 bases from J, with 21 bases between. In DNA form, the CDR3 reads TGTGCCAGCAGCACTGCTAGCGTGGGGGGAAAAGATACGCAGTATTTT. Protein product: CASSTASVGGKDTQYF.

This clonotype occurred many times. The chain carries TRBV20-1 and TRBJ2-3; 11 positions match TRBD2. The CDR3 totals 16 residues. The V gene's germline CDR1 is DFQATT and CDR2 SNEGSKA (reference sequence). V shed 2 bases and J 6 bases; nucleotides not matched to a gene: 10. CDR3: CSARSGTSGPGDTQYF. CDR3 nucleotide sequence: TGCAGTGCTAGATCCGGGACTAGCGGACCTGGGGATACGCAGTATTTT.

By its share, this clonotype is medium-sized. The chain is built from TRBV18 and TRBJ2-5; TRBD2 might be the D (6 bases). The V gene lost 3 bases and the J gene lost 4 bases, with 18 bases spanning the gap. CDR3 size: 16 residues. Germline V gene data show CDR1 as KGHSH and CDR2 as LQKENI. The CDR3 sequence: CASSPFSIGGRETQYF. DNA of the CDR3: TGTGCCAGCTCACCTTTCTCGATAGGAGGGCGAGAGACCCAGTACTTC.

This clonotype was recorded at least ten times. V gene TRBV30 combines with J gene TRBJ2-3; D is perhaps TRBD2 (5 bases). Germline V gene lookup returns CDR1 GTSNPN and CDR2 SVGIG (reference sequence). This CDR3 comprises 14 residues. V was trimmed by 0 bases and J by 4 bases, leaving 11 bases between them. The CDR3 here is CAWSVISGADTQYF. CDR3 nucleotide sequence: TGTGCCTGGAGTGTAATCAGCGGTGCAGATACGCAGTATTTT.

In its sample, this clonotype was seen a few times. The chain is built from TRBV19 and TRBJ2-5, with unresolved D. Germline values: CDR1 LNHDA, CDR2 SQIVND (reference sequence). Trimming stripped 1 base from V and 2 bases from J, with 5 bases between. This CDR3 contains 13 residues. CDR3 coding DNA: TGTGCCAGTAGTATAGCCCATCAAGAGACCCAGTACTTC. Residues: CASSIAHQETQYF.

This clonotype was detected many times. CDR3 in amino acids: CASSHAPETQYF. The CDR3 DNA reads TGTGCCAGCAGCCATGCACCGGAGACCCAGTACTTC. The chain links TRBV14 to TRBJ2-5; D remains ambiguous. The germline V gene has CDR1 SGHDN and CDR2 FVKESK. The CDR3 spans 12 residues. Trimming left V 3 bases short and J 5 bases short, with 7 bases between.

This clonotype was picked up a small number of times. The DNA of the CDR3 is TGTGCCAGCACCGACTTGAAGGCAGGGGGCCAAGCTTTCTTT. Translated, it gives CASTDLKAGGQAFF. The J gene is TRBJ1-1, the V gene TRBV7-9; 8 bases map to TRBD1. V was pared by 7 bases and J by 9 bases, with 13 bases of the junction left unmatched. CDR3 length: 14 amino acids. Germline V gives CDR1 SEHNR, CDR2 FQNEAQ (reference sequence).

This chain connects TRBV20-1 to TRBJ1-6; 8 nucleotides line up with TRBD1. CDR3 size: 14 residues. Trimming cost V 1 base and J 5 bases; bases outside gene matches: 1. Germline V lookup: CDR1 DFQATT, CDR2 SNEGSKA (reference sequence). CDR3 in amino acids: CSARAGQDNSPLHF. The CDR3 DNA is TGCAGTGCTAGAGCGGGACAGGATAATTCACCCCTCCACTTT.

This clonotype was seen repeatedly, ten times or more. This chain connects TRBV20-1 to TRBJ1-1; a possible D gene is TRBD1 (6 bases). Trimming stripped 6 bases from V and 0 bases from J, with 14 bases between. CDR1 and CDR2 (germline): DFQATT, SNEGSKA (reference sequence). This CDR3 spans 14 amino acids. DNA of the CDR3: TGCAGTGCCGGGGACACGGGTCTGAACACTGAAGCTTTCTTT. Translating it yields CSAGDTGLNTEAFF.

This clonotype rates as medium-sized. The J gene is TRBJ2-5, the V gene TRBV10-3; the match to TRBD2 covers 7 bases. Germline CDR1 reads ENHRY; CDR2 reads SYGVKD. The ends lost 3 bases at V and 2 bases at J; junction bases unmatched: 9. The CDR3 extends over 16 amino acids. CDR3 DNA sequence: TGTGCCATCAGTGAAAATCCGGCTAGCGGTCAAGAGACCCAGTACTTC. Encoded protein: CAISENPASGQETQYF.

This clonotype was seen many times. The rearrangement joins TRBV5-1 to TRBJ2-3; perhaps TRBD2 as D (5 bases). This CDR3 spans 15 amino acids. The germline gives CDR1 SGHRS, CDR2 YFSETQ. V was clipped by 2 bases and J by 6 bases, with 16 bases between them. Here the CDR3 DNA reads TGCGCCAGCAGCTTTGAAGGACTGGATCTGGATACGCAGTATTTT. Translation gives CASSFEGLDLDTQYF.

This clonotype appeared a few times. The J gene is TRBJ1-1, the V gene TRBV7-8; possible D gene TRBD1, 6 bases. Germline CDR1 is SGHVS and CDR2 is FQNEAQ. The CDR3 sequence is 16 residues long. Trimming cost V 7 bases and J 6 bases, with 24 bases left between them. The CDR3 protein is CASTRTAVRGAAEAFF. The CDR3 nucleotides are TGTGCCAGCACCCGGACAGCGGTCAGGGGAGCCGCTGAAGCTTTCTTT. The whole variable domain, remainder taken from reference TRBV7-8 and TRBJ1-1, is GAGVSQSPRYKVAKRGQDVALRCDPISGHVSLFWYQQALGQGPEFLTYFQNEAQLDKSGLPSDRFFAERPEGSVSTLKIQRTQQEDSAVYLCASTRTAVRGAAEAFFGQGTRLTVV.

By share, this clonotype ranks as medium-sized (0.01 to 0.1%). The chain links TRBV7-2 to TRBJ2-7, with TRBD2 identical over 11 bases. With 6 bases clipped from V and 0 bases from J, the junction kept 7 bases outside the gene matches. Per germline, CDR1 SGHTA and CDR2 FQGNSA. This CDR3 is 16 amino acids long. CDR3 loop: CASSLLAGASSYEQYF. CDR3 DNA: TGTGCCAGCAGTTTACTAGCGGGAGCGAGCTCCTACGAGCAGTACTTC.

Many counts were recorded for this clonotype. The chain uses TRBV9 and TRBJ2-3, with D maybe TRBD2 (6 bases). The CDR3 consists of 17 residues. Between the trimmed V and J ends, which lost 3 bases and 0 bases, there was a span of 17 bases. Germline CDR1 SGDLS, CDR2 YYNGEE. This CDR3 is CASSAHGTLSSTDTQYF. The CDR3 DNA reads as TGTGCCAGCAGCGCCCACGGGACTCTCTCTAGCACAGATACGCAGTATTTT.

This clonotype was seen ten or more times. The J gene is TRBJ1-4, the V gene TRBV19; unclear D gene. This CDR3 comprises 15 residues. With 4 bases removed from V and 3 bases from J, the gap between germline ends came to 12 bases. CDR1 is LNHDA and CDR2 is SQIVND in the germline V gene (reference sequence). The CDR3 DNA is TGTGCCAGTAGTACGTACAGTACGGCTAATGAAAAACTGTTTTTT. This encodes CASSTYSTANEKLFF.

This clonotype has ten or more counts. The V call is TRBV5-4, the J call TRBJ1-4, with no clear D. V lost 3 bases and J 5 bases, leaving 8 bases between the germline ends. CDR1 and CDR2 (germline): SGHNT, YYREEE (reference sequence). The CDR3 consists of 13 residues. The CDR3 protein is CASSSDENEKLFF. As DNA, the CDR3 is TGTGCCAGCAGCTCCGACGAGAATGAAAAACTGTTTTTT.

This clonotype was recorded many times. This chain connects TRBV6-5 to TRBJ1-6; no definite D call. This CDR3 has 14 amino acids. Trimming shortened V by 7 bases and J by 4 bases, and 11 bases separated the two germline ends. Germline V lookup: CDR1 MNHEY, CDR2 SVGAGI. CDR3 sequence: CASTTGNYNSPLHF. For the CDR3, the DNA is TGTGCCAGCACCACCGGGAATTATAATTCACCCCTCCACTTT.

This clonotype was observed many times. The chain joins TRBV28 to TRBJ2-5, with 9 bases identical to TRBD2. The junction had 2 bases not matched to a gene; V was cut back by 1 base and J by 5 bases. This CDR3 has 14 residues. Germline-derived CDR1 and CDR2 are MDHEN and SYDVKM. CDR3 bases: TGTGCCAGCAGTTTATTAGCGGGAGACGAGACCCAGTACTTC. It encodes CASSLLAGDETQYF.

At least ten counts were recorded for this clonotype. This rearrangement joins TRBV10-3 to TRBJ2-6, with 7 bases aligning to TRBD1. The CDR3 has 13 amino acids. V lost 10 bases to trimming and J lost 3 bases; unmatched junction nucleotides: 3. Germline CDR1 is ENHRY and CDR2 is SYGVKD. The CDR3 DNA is TGTGCCACGACAGGGAATGGGGCCAACGTCCTGACTTTC. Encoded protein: CATTGNGANVLTF.

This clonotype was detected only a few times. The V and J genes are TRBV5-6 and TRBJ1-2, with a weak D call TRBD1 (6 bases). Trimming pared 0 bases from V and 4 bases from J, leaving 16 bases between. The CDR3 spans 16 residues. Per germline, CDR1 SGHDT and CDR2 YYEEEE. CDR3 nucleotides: TGTGCCAGCAGCTTGGATGTCAGGGGTACTGCCTATGGCTACACCTTC. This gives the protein CASSLDVRGTAYGYTF.

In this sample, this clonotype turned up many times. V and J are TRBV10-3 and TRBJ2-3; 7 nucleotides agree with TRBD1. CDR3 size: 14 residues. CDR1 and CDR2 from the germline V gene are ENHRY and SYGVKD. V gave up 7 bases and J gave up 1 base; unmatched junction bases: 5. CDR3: CAIKGQSGTDTQYF. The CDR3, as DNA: TGTGCCATCAAGGGACAGTCAGGCACAGATACGCAGTATTTT.

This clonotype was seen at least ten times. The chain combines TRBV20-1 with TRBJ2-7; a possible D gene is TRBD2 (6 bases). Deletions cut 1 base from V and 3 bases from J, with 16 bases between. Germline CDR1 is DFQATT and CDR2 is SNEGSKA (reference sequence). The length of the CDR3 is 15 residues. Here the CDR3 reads CSARADGGVGYEQYF. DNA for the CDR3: TGCAGTGCTAGAGCCGACGGGGGAGTTGGCTACGAGCAGTACTTC.

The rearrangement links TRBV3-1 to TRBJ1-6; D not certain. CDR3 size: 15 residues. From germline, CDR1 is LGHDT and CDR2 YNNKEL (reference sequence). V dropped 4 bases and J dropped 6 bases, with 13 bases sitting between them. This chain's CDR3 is CASSRFGFGNSPLHF. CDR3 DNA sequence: TGTGCCAGCAGCCGCTTTGGGTTTGGTAATTCACCCCTCCACTTT. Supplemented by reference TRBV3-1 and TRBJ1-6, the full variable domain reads DTAVSQTPKYLVTQMGNDKSIKCEQNLGHDTMYWYKQDSKKFLKIMFSYNNKELIINETVPNRFSPKSPDKAHLNLHINSLELGDSAVYFCASSRFGFGNSPLHFGNGTRLTVT.

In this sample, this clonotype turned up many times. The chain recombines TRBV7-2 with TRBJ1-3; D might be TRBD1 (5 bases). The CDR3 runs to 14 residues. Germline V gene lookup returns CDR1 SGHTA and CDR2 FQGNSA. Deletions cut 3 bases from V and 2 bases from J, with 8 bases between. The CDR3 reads CASSFAGAGNTIYF. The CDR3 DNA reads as TGTGCCAGCAGCTTCGCGGGGGCTGGAAACACCATATATTTT.

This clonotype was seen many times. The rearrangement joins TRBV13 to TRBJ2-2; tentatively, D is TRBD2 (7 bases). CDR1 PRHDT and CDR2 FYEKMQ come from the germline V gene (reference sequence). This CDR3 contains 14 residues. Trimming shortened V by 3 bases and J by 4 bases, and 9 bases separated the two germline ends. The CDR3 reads CASSFGGLTGELFF. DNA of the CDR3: TGTGCCAGCAGCTTCGGGGGGCTCACCGGGGAGCTGTTTTTT.

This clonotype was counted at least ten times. The CDR3 DNA is TGTGCCAGGCGTCCTGGGCCAAAGGACATTCAGTACTTC. Translation: CARRPGPKDIQYF. This chain connects TRBV19 to TRBJ2-4; D not resolved. CDR3 length: 13 amino acids. Germline V CDR1 and CDR2: LNHDA, SQIVND (reference sequence). The V and J ends lost 9 bases and 8 bases respectively, with 17 bases between them.

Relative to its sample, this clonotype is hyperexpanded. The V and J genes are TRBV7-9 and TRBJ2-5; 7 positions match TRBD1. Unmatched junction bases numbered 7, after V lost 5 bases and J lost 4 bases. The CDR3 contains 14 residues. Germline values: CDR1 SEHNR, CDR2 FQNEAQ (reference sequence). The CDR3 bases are TGTGCCAGCAGCCCATACAGGGGCGGAGAGACCCAGTACTTC. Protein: CASSPYRGGETQYF.

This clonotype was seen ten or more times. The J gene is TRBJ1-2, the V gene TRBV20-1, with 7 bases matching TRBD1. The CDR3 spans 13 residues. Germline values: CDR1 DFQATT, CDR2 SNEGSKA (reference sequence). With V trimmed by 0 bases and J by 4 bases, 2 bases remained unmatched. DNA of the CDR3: TGCAGTGCTAGAGATGGGACAGCCTATGGCTACACCTTC. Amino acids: CSARDGTAYGYTF.